This TCR beta chain emerged from a study of cytomegalovirus exposure and HLA in healthy donors. Overall study findings and caveats: Reports indicate that TCR beta sequences accurately predicted the HLA-A and HLA-B alleles of most subjects. In vitro experiments confirmed that three CMV-associated chains were specific for CMV antigens.

The donors comprised healthy bone marrow donors. V was pared by 5 bases and J by 3 bases, with 7 bases of the junction left unmatched. The germline CDR1 and CDR2 sequences are LNHDA and SQIVND (reference sequence). This CDR3 has 15 amino acids. For this clone: The antigen remains undetermined.

Amplification used 60 Vbeta primers and 13 Jbeta primers. Produced via immunoSEQ multiplex PCR; TCRdb's table is partial and in-frame only. The data show about 140,000 clones, around three quarters seen once. The origin of this receptor is a man between 25 and 39 years old in good health. The chain has TRBV19 and TRBJ2-1; 7 bases are a match to TRBD2. The sequenced sample consisted of PBMCs. CDR3 DNA: TGTGCCAGTAGTTTTGCGGGAGCAAGCTACAATGAGCAGTTCTTC. Encoded protein: CASSFAGASYNEQFF.